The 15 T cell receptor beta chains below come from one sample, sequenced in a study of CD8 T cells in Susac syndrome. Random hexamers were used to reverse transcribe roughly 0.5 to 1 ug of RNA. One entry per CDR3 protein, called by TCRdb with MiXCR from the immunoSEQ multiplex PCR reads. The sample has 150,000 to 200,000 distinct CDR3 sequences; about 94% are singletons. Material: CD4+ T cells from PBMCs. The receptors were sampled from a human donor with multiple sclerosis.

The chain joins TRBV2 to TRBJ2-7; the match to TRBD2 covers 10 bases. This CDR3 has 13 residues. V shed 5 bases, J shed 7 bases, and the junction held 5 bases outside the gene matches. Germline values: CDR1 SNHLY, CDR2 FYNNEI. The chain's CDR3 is CASSPGLAREQYF. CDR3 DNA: TGTGCCAGCAGTCCGGGACTAGCGAGGGAGCAGTACTTC.

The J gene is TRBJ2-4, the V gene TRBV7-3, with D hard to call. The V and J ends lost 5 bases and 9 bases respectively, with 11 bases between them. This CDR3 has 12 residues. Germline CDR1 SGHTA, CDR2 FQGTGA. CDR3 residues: CASSSGGGIQYF. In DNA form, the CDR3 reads TGTGCCAGCAGCAGTGGTGGCGGCATTCAGTACTTC.

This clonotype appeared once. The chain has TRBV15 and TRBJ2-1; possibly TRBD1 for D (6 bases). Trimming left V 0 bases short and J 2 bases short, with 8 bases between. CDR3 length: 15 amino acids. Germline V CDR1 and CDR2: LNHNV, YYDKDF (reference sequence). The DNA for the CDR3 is TGTGCCACCAGCAGAGAGGGACAAGCCTACAATGAGCAGTTCTTC. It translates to CATSREGQAYNEQFF.

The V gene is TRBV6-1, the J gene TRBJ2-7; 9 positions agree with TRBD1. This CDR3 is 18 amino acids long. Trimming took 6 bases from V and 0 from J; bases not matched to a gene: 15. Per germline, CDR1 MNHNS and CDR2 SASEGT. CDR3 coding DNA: TGTGCCAGCAGCGAACTTCGACCGGGACAGGGAAACTCCTACGAGCAGTACTTC. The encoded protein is CASSELRPGQGNSYEQYF.

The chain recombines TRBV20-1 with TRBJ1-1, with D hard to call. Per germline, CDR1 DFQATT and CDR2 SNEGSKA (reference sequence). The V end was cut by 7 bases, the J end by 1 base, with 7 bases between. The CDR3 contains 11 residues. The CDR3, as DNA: TGCAGTGTAAGGCGGAACACTGAAGCTTTCTTT. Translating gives CSVRRNTEAFF.

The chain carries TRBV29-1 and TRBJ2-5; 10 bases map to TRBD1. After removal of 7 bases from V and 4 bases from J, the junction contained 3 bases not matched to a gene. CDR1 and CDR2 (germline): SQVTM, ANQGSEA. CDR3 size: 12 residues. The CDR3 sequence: CSAGQGVETQYF. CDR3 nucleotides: TGCAGCGCAGGACAGGGGGTAGAGACCCAGTACTTC.

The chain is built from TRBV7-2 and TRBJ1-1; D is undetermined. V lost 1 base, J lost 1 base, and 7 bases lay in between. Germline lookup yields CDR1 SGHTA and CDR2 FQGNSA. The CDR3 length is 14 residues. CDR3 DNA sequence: TGTGCCAGCAGCTTAGGCTTTGCGAACACTGAAGCTTTCTTT. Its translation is CASSLGFANTEAFF.

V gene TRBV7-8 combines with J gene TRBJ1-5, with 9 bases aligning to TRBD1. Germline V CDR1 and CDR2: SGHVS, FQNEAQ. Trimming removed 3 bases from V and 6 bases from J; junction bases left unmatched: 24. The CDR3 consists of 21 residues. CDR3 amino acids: CASSLGQLGGQGEWVSQPQHF. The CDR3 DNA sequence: TGTGCCAGCAGCTTGGGGCAATTAGGGGGACAGGGTGAGTGGGTCAGTCAGCCCCAGCATTTT.

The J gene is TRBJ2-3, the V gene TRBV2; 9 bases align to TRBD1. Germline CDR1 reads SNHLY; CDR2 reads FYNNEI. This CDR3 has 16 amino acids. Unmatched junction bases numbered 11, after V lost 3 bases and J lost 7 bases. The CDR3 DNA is TGTGCCAGCAGTGAGAAGCGACAGGGGGATGTATATACGCAGTATTTT. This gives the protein CASSEKRQGDVYTQYF.

In DNA, the CDR3 is TGTGCCAGCAGCACGTCGGGGGCGCGAGCTTTCTTT. This codes for CASSTSGARAFF. The chain couples TRBV9 to TRBJ1-1, with D perhaps TRBD1 (6 bases). CDR3 length: 12 residues. Germline CDR1 and CDR2: SGDLS and YYNGEE. Deletions cut 4 bases from V and 10 bases from J, with 14 bases between.

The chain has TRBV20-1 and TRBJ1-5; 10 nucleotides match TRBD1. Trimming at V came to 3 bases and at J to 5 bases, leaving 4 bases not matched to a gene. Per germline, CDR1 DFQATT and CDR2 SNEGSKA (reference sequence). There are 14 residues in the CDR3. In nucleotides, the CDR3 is TGCAGTGCTAGGCCGGGACAGGGGTATCAGCCCCAGCATTTT. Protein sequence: CSARPGQGYQPQHF.

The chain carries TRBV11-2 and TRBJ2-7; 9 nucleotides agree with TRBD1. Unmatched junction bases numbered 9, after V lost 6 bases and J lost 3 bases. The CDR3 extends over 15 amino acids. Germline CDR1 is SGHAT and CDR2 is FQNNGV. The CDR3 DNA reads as TGTGCCAGCAGACGTTCCGGGACAGGGCGCTACGAGCAGTACTTC. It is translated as CASRRSGTGRYEQYF. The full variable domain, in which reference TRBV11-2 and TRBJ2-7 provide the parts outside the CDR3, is EAGVAQSPRYKIIEKRQSVAFWCNPISGHATLYWYQQILGQGPKLLIQFQNNGVVDDSQLPKDRFSAERLKGVDSTLKIQPAKLEDSAVYLCASRRSGTGRYEQYFGPGTRLTVT.

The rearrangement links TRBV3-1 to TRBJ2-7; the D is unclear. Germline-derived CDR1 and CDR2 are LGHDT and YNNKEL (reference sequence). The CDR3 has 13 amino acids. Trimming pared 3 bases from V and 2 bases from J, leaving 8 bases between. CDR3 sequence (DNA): TGTGCCAGCAGCCAGTTTGGACCCTACGAGCAGTACTTC. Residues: CASSQFGPYEQYF.

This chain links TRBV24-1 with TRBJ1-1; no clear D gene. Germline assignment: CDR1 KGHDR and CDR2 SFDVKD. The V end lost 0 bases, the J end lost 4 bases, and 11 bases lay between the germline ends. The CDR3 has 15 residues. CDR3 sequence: CATSDLDEWITEAFF. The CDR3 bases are TGTGCCACCAGTGATTTGGACGAGTGGATCACTGAAGCTTTCTTT.

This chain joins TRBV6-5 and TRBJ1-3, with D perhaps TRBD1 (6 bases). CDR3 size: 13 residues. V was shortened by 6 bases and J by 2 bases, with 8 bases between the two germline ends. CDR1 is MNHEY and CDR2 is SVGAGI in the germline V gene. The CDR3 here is CASRTGTGNTIYF. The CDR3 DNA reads TGTGCCAGCAGAACAGGGACTGGAAACACCATATATTTT.